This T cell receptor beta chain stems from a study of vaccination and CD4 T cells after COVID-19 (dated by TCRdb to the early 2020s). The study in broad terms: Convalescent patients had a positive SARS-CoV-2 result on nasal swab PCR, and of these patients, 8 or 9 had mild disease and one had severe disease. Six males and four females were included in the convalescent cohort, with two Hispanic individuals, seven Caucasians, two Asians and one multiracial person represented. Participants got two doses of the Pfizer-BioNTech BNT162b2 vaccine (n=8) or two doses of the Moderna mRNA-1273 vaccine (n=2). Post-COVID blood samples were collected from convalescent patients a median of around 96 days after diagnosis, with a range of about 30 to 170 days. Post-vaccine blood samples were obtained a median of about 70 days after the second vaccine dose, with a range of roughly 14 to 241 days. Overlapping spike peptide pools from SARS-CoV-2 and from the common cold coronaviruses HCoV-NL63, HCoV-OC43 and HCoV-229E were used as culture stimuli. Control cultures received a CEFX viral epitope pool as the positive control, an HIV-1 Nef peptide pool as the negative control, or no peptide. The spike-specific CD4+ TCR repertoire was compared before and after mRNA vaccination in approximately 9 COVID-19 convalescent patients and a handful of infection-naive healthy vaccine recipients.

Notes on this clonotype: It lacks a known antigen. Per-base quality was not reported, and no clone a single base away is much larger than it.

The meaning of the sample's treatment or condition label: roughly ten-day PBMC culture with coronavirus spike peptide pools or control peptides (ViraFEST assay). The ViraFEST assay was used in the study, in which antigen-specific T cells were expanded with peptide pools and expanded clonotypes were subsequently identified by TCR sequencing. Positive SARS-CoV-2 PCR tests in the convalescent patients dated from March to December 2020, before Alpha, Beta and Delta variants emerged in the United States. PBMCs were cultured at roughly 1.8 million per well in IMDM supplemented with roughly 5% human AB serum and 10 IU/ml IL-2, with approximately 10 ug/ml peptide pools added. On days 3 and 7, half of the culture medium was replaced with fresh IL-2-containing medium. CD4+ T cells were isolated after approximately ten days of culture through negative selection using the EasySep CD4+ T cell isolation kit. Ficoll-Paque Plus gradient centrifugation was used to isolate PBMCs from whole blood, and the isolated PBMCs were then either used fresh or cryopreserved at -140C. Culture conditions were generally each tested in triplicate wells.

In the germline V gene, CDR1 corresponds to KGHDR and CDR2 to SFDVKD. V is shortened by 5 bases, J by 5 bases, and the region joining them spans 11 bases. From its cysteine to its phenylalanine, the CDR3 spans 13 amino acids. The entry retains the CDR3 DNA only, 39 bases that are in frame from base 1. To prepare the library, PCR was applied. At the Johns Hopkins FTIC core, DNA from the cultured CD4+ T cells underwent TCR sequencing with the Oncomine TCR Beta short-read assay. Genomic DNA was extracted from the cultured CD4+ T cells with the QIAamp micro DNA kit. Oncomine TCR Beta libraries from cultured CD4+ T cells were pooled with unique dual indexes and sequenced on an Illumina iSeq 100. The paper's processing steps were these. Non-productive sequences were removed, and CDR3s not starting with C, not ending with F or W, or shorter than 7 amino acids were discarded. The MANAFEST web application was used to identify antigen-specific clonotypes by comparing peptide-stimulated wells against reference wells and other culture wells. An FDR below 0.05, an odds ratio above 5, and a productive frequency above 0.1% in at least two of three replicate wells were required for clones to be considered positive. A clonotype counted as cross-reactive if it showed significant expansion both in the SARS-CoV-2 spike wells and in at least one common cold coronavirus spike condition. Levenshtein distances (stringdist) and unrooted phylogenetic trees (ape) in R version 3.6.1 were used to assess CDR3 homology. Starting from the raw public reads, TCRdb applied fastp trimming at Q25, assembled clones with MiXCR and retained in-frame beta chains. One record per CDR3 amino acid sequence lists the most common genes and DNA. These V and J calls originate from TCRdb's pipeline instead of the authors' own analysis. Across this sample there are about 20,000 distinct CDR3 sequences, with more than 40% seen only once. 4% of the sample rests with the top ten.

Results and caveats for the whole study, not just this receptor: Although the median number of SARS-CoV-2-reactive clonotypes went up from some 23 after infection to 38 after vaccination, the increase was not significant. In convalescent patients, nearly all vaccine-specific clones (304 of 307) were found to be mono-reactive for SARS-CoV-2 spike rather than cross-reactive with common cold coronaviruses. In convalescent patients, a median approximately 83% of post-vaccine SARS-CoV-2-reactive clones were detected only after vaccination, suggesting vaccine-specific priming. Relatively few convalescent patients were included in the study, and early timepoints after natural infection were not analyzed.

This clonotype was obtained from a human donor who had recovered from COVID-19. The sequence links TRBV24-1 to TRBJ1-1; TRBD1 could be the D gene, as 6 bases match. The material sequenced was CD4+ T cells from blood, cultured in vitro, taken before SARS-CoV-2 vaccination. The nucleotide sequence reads TGTGCCACCAGTGGCGGGGACAAGACTGAAGCTTTCTTT. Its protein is CATSGGDKTEAFF.